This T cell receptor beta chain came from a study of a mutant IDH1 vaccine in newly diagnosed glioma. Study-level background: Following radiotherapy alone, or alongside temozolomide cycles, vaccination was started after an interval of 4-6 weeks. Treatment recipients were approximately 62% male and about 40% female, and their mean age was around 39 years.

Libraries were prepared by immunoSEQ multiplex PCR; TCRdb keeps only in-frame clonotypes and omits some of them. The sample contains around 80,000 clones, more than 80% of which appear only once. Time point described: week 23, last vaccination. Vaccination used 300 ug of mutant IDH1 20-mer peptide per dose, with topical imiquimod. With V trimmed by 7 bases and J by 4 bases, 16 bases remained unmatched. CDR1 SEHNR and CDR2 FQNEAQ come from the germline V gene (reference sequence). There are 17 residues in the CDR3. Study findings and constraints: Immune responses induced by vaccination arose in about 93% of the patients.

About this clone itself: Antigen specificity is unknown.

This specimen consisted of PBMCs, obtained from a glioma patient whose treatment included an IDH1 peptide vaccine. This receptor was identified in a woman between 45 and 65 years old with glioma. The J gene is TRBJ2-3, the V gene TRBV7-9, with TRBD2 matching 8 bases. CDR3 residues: CASTTGVGLARSDTQYF. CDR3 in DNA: TGTGCCAGCACGACGGGGGTCGGACTAGCTCGATCAGATACGCAGTATTTT.